Below are 7 T cell receptor beta chains sequenced from a single sample in a study of blood T cell repertoires in COVID-19. Only in-frame clones appear in the TCRdb table, and some are missing; sequencing was by immunoSEQ multiplex PCR. The sample shows 180,000 or so clones, approximately 82% of them seen only once. Sequences were obtained from PBMCs or T cells enriched from blood (not recorded which). The receptors were gathered from a woman aged 50 to 60 who had recovered from COVID-19.

This clone was detected once. The V and J genes are TRBV5-1 and TRBJ1-6; D remains ambiguous. This CDR3 region has 14 residues. Germline CDR1 and CDR2: SGHRS and YFSETQ. V lost 3 bases and J lost 9, with 13 bases in between. CDR3 loop: CASSSPNMPSPLHF. DNA for the CDR3: TGCGCCAGCAGCTCCCCCAACATGCCTTCACCCCTCCACTTT.

V and J are TRBV4-1 and TRBJ1-2; 7 bases are a match to TRBD1. This CDR3 comprises 17 residues. V lost 0 bases to trimming and J lost 4 bases; unmatched junction nucleotides: 11. Germline-derived CDR1 and CDR2 are MGHRA and YSYEKL. CDR3 region: CASSQEGRGGSGYGYTF. The CDR3, as DNA: TGCGCCAGCAGCCAAGAGGGAAGAGGGGGCTCTGGCTATGGCTACACCTTC.

The V call is TRBV6-5, the J call TRBJ1-6, with 7 bases matching TRBD1. CDR1 is MNHEY, CDR2 SVGAGI, per germline. J lost 7 bases, V lost 0 bases, and 6 bases had no gene match. The CDR3 is 16 residues long. CDR3 coding DNA: TGTGCCAGCAGTTACTCGATAGTAGGGGGCAATTCACCCCTCCACTTT. This sequence encodes CASSYSIVGGNSPLHF.

The chain employs TRBV7-2 and TRBJ2-7, with a weak D call TRBD2 (5 bases). Trimming pared 1 base from V and 7 bases from J, leaving 17 bases between. This CDR3 has 15 residues. The germline CDR1 and CDR2 sequences are SGHTA and FQGNSA. CDR3 DNA sequence: TGTGCCAGCAGCTTAGACGGGCGGGCTTGGGGAGAGCAGTACGTC. Its protein is CASSLDGRAWGEQYV.

CDR3 DNA sequence: TGTGCCAGCAGCCAAGATGGGAGCGTGGATACGCAGTATTTT. This translates into CASSQDGSVDTQYF. This chain links TRBV4-2 with TRBJ2-3; tentative D call: TRBD2 (5 bases). The CDR3 is 14 residues long. Trimming removed 0 bases from V and 6 bases from J, with 10 bases in between. Germline-derived CDR1 and CDR2 are LGHNA and YNFKEQ.

CDR3 DNA sequence: TGTGCCAGCAGTTGGGACAGGGAGAGATCACCCCTCCACTTT. It is translated as CASSWDRERSPLHF. This chain uses TRBV5-5 with TRBJ1-6; 9 bases line up with TRBD1. This CDR3 is built from 14 residues. The germline V gene encodes CDR1 SGHKS and CDR2 YYEKEE (reference sequence). V shed 5 bases, J shed 10 bases, and the junction held 7 bases outside the gene matches.

The chain links TRBV7-2 to TRBJ2-1; the match to TRBD2 covers 7 bases. CDR3 length: 15 residues. V shed 5 bases and J 6 bases; nucleotides not matched to a gene: 10. Per germline, CDR1 SGHTA and CDR2 FQGNSA. The CDR3: CASSPKGGEGNEQFF. CDR3 nucleotides: TGTGCCAGCAGCCCTAAGGGAGGGGAGGGCAATGAGCAGTTCTTC.